Below are 25 T cell receptor beta chains sequenced from a single sample in a study of blood T cells in healthy people across ages. A sample-barcoded 5' primer and a J-beta primer mix were used in a second PCR of about 6 to 11 cycles. TCRdb redid the calling of the 5' RACE reads with MiXCR, one entry per CDR3 protein. The sample carries 600,000 to 1,000,000 distinct CDR3 sequences, more than 20% recorded once. This same sample was also part of a study on T cells of mothers and their children.

Specimen: blood. The receptor set was obtained from a boy between 10 and 17 years old in good health.

The CDR3 sequence: CASSDEDATYEQYF. In DNA, the CDR3 is TGTGCCAGCAGTGACGAGGACGCCACCTACGAGCAGTACTTC. The chain couples TRBV6-1 to TRBJ2-7; D uncertain. CDR1 is MNHNS and CDR2 is SASEGT in the germline V gene. Trimming took 3 bases from V and 2 from J, leaving 11 bases between them. CDR3 length: 14 amino acids.

This clonotype was observed a handful of times. The CDR3 DNA sequence: TGCGCCAGCAGCCAAGGAGGGACAGGGGACAATCAGCCCCAGCATTTT. Protein sequence: CASSQGGTGDNQPQHF. V gene TRBV4-3 combines with J gene TRBJ1-5; TRBD1 aligns across 10 bases. The trim removed 1 base at V and 3 bases at J, leaving 3 bases unmatched. CDR1 and CDR2 from the germline V gene are LGHNA and YSLEER. This CDR3 comprises 16 residues.

CDR3 protein: CSVYTPGRDWGYTF. DNA of the CDR3: TGCAGCGTCTATACTCCGGGACGGGACTGGGGCTACACCTTC. The chain recombines TRBV29-1 with TRBJ1-2; D perhaps matches TRBD1 (5 bases). Trimming removed 6 bases at V and 8 bases at J, with 22 bases between. Germline CDR1 SQVTM, CDR2 ANQGSEA. The CDR3 runs to 14 residues.

This clonotype was found a few times. The chain couples TRBV15 to TRBJ2-3; D possibly corresponds to TRBD2 (5 bases). The germline V and J ends were trimmed by 4 bases and 2 bases, with 16 bases remaining between them. The CDR3 sequence is 16 residues long. CDR1 is LNHNV and CDR2 is YYDKDF in the germline V gene (reference sequence). The CDR3 loop is CATSNSVRRNTDTQYF. The CDR3 DNA is TGTGCCACCAGCAATTCCGTCAGGAGGAACACAGATACGCAGTATTTT.

This clonotype has only a few counts. The CDR3 here is CASSLRTGPTSTDTQYF. CDR3 nucleotide sequence: TGTGCCAGCAGCCTCAGAACAGGGCCAACTAGCACAGATACGCAGTATTTT. This chain joins TRBV7-2 and TRBJ2-3; maybe TRBD1 (6 bases). From germline, CDR1 is SGHTA and CDR2 FQGNSA. Trimming left V 5 bases short and J 0 bases short, with 18 bases between. This CDR3 region has 17 residues.

There are a few counts of this clonotype. V and J are TRBV5-1 and TRBJ2-5, with 7 bases identical to TRBD2. The J call is in doubt because the DNA end fits TRBJ2-1 better. There are 14 residues in the CDR3. Germline CDR1 is SGHRS and CDR2 is YFSETQ. Written as DNA, the CDR3 is TGCGCCAGCAGCTTTATCTGGGAGGGGAATGAGCAGTTCTTC. This sequence encodes CASSFIWEGNEQFF.

This clonotype was seen a handful of times. One end of the junction does not line up with germline, which may come from a read error. The rearrangement links TRBV7-7 to TRBJ2-2; D unclear. There are 13 residues in the CDR3. Germline values: CDR1 SSHAT, CDR2 FNYEAQ (reference sequence). The CDR3 sequence: CASSHEPPGELFF. For the CDR3, the DNA is TGTGCTAGCAGCCACGAACCCCCCGGGGAGCTGTTTTTT.

The genes are TRBV7-9 and TRBJ2-4, with D hard to call. This CDR3 has 14 residues. V shed 0 bases and J shed 4 bases, with 7 bases lying between them. Germline V CDR1 and CDR2: SEHNR, FQNEAQ (reference sequence). The CDR3 spells CASSLAVGKNIQYF. In nucleotides, the CDR3 is TGTGCCAGCAGCTTAGCGGTTGGGAAAAACATTCAGTACTTC. The complete variable domain, with remaining parts taken from reference TRBV7-9 and TRBJ2-4, reads DTGVSQNPRHKITKRGQNVTFRCDPISEHNRLYWYRQTLGQGPEFLTYFQNEAQLEKSRLLSDRFSAERPKGSFSTLEIQRTEQGDSAMYLCASSLAVGKNIQYFGAGTRLSVL.

Only a few counts were recorded for this clonotype. The chain's CDR3 is CASSYRTTGRTGTDTQYF. CDR3 DNA: TGTGCCAGCAGTTACCGAACGACAGGGAGAACCGGCACAGATACGCAGTATTTT. The chain is built from TRBV6-2 or TRBV6-3 and TRBJ2-3; 7 bases map to TRBD1. V lost 2 bases, J lost 1 base, and 12 bases stayed unmatched. There are 18 residues in the CDR3. Germline V lookup: CDR1 MNHEY, CDR2 SVGEGT.

This clonotype was recorded a few times. The junction departs from germline at one end; a sequencing error may be responsible. The V gene is TRBV5-1, the J gene TRBJ2-3; D remains unclear. Per the germline V gene, CDR1 is SGHRS and CDR2 is YFSETQ. The CDR3 contains 13 residues. CDR3 coding DNA: TGTGCCAGCAGCTTGGCGTCAGAAGATACGCAGTATTTT. Translating it yields CASSLASEDTQYF. Variable domain in full (rest from reference TRBV5-1 and TRBJ2-3): KAGVTQTPRYLIKTRGQQVTLSCSPISGHRSVSWYQQTPGQGLQFLFEYFSETQRNKGNFPGRFSGRQFSNSRSEMNVSTLELGDSALYLCASSLASEDTQYFGPGTRLTVL.

This chain connects TRBV7-2 to TRBJ1-2; D uncertain. Germline CDR1 reads SGHTA; CDR2 reads FQGNSA. Trimming cost V 5 bases and J 0 bases, with 13 bases left between them. This CDR3 is built from 15 residues. CDR3 DNA: TGTGCCAGCAGCGCTTCGTGGGGAACTAACTATGGCTACACCTTC. Protein product: CASSASWGTNYGYTF.

This clonotype was counted only a few times. This chain uses TRBV24-1 with TRBJ1-2; the D gene is possibly TRBD1 (5 bases). With 7 bases removed from V and 0 bases from J, the gap between germline ends came to 8 bases. Per the germline V gene, CDR1 is KGHDR and CDR2 is SFDVKD. This CDR3 spans 13 amino acids. The CDR3 nucleotides are TGTGCCACCAGGGACAATACTAACTATGGCTACACCTTC. Its translation is CATRDNTNYGYTF.

The chain uses TRBV20-1 and TRBJ2-5; the match to TRBD2 covers 9 bases. The DNA end is more similar to TRBJ2-1, so the J call may be wrong. Germline-derived CDR1 and CDR2 are DFQATT and SNEGSKA (reference sequence). CDR3 length equals 16 residues. The CDR3 DNA sequence: TGCAGTGCAACAGCGGGGGGCCGGGGTTTATACAATGAGCAGTTCTTC. Encoded protein: CSATAGGRGLYNEQFF.

This clonotype turned up a few times. The rearrangement joins TRBV7-2 to TRBJ2-5; 14 nucleotides agree with TRBD2. This CDR3 spans 18 amino acids. CDR1 and CDR2 (germline): SGHTA, FQGNSA. V was clipped by 1 base and J by 1 base; unmatched bases: 5. The CDR3 is CASSLDTTSGGVQETQYF. CDR3 nucleotide sequence: TGTGCCAGCAGCTTAGATACGACTAGCGGGGGGGTCCAAGAGACCCAGTACTTC.

The J gene is TRBJ1-2, the V gene TRBV4-2; TRBD1 might be the D (5 bases). Trimming removed 0 bases at V and 6 bases at J, with 14 bases between. The V gene's germline CDR1 is LGHNA and CDR2 YNFKEQ. This CDR3 is built from 15 residues. The CDR3 bases are TGTGCCAGCAGCCAAGAAGCACGGGGCGAGGATGGCTACACCTTC. Residues: CASSQEARGEDGYTF.

This clonotype was detected only a few times. This rearrangement joins TRBV7-2 to TRBJ2-5; 8 nucleotides line up with TRBD1. The germline gives CDR1 SGHTA, CDR2 FQGNSA. The ends lost 5 bases at V and 5 bases at J; junction bases unmatched: 7. This CDR3 region has 14 residues. CDR3 DNA: TGTGCCAGCAGCCCCTGGACAGGGAGGGAGACCCAGTACTTC. Translated: CASSPWTGRETQYF.

This chain joins TRBV11-2 and TRBJ2-1; the match to TRBD2 covers 9 bases. The CDR3 has 15 amino acids. The V and J ends lost 4 bases and 7 bases, in that order; junction bases with no gene match: 8. Germline V gene data show CDR1 as SGHAT and CDR2 as FQNNGV. CDR3 in amino acids: CASSSSSGIWNEQFF. CDR3 sequence (DNA): TGTGCCAGCAGCTCCTCTAGCGGGATTTGGAATGAGCAGTTCTTC.

The chain is built from TRBV7-2 and TRBJ2-5; D unclear. With the DNA end fitting TRBJ2-7 better, the J assignment may be wrong. CDR1 SGHTA and CDR2 FQGNSA come from the germline V gene. CDR3 length equals 16 residues. CDR3 sequence: CASSLGMGIGYYEQYF. The CDR3 nucleotides read TGTGCCAGCAGCCTAGGGATGGGGATAGGGTATTACGAGCAGTACTTC.

This clonotype was seen a few times. The V call is TRBV4-1, the J call TRBJ2-1; maybe TRBD1 (5 bases). Germline V gene sequence: CDR1 MGHRA, CDR2 YSYEKL. The CDR3 covers 13 residues. Between the trimmed V and J ends, which lost 6 bases and 2 bases, there was a span of 8 bases. In DNA, the CDR3 is TGCGCCAGCAGTTGGACAACCTACAATGAGCAGTTCTTC. It codes for CASSWTTYNEQFF.

The chain couples TRBV2 to TRBJ2-5; 7 bases line up with TRBD1. The last part of the DNA fits TRBJ2-1 better; the J call may be wrong. The CDR3 has 14 residues. Germline assignment: CDR1 SNHLY and CDR2 FYNNEI. The chain's CDR3 is CASSGDRLYNEQFF. CDR3 sequence (DNA): TGTGCCAGCAGTGGGGACAGACTCTACAATGAGCAGTTCTTC.

This clonotype has just a few counts. V and J are TRBV24-1 and TRBJ1-4; 11 bases line up with TRBD1. Germline V gives CDR1 KGHDR, CDR2 SFDVKD. The length of the CDR3 is 15 residues. V shed 4 bases and J 9 bases; nucleotides not matched to a gene: 6. The CDR3 DNA is TGTGCCACCAGTGACTCAGGGACAGGGGGGCAAAAACTGTTTTTT. It codes for CATSDSGTGGQKLFF.

This clonotype showed up just a few times. The V and J genes are TRBV3-1 and TRBJ2-3, with unresolved D. CDR3 size: 15 residues. In germline, CDR1 is LGHDT, CDR2 YNNKEL (reference sequence). The V gene lost 4 bases and the J gene lost 2 bases, with 13 bases spanning the gap. The CDR3 spells CASSPGDSITDTQYF. The DNA of the CDR3 is TGTGCCAGCAGCCCTGGAGACTCTATCACAGATACGCAGTATTTT.

This clonotype has just a few counts. The chain links TRBV7-9 to TRBJ1-4, with D perhaps TRBD1 (5 bases). V was shortened by 5 bases and J by 6 bases, with 13 bases between the two germline ends. The CDR3 has 14 residues. Germline CDR1 SEHNR, CDR2 FQNEAQ (reference sequence). CDR3 region: CASSLSGTDEKLFF. The CDR3 nucleotides are TGTGCCAGCAGCCTAAGCGGGACGGATGAAAAACTGTTTTTT.

The chain links TRBV12-3 or TRBV12-4 to TRBJ2-5; tentatively, D is TRBD1 or TRBD2 (6 bases each). The J call is in doubt because the DNA end fits TRBJ2-1 better. This CDR3 is built from 12 residues. The chain's CDR3 is CASSLRGRAQFF. In DNA form, the CDR3 reads TGTGCCAGCAGTTTACGGGGGCGTGCCCAGTTCTTC.

This clonotype was detected a few times. This rearrangement joins TRBV30 to TRBJ1-1, with TRBD1 identical over 8 bases. Germline trimming cut 1 base from V and 7 bases from J; bases unmatched to any gene: 2. The CDR3 covers 12 residues. The germline V gene has CDR1 GTSNPN and CDR2 SVGIG (reference sequence). The DNA of the CDR3 is TGTGCCTGGAGTGGGACAGGGATTGAAGCTTTCTTT. Its protein is CAWSGTGIEAFF.